This TCR beta chain was captured by sequencing in a study of T cell repertoires in cytomegalovirus infection. Via MiXCR, TCRdb re-called the reads, giving one row per CDR3 protein. The top ten hold 10% to 13% of the sample, which has approximately 500,000 distinct CDR3 sequences, about 11% seen once. Overall study findings and caveats: The study found HLA-C-restricted CMV-specific TCR beta clonotypes dominating the ex vivo response.

This clonotype was seen a few times. No antigen is known for it. The V end lost 6 bases, the J end lost 8 bases, and 17 bases lay between the germline ends. The CDR3 spans 13 residues. Germline V gene data show CDR1 as SGHRS and CDR2 as YFSETQ. The sequencing input was PBMCs. The TCR originated in a human donor in good health (CMV status not recorded). Some clones in this sample may be carry-over from other donors' samples. The chain joins TRBV5-1 to TRBJ1-2; maybe TRBD1 (5 bases). The CDR3 DNA is TGCGCCAGCACCCCTTCGAGGGGACCGGGCTACACCTTC. The encoded protein is CASTPSRGPGYTF.